This T cell receptor (beta chain) was profiled in a study of T cells in Graves' hyperthyroidism and ophthalmopathy. Study-wide findings and caveats: Within blood appeared most thyroid clonotypes that had expanded above 0.001. Separation of ophthalmopathy from stable hyperthyroidism was achieved by a 13 V-J model.

Exclusion criteria comprised uncontrolled infection, other autoimmune disease, pregnancy or lactation. This clonotype was seen at least ten times. The antigen is undetermined. There are 14 residues in the CDR3. Trimming left V 2 bases short and J 5 bases short, with 13 bases between. Germline V lookup: CDR1 SGHTA, CDR2 FQGNSA. TCR beta CDR3 sequences were amplified from RNA transcripts. The TCR CDR3 first-round RT-PCR relied on the HTBI primer set. TCRdb re-derived calls from the multiplex PCR reads in MiXCR, one entry per CDR3 protein. The table shows about 640,000 distinct CDR3 sequences, with 20% to 25% occurring only once.

This TCR was sampled from a man between 25 and 39 years old with Graves' ophthalmopathy. The sample taken for sequencing was blood. V is TRBV7-2 and J is TRBJ2-7; D possibly corresponds to TRBD2 (5 bases). The CDR3 DNA reads as TGTGCCAGCAGCTTACGGGGTTCCGGTAACGAGCAGTACTTC. It encodes CASSLRGSGNEQYF.